This T cell receptor beta chain was identified in a study of PD-L1 blockade in urothelial cancer. Study context: It was in 2014 that patients started atezolizumab at 1,200 mg intravenously every 3 weeks. After treatment start, blood was analyzed at 3 weeks (second dose) and at 6 weeks.

Generated by immunoSEQ multiplex PCR, the TCRdb table keeps only in-frame clones and is missing some. The sample shows more than 35,000 clones, approximately 93% of them seen only once. Findings and caveats of the study: Those with durable benefit had larger increases in tumor-associated blood clones at 3 weeks.

On this clone itself: What it binds is unknown.

After removal of 1 base from V and 5 bases from J, the junction contained 17 bases not matched to a gene. CDR1 is MDHEN and CDR2 is SYDVKM in the germline V gene. The CDR3 consists of 19 residues. This sample's time point: pretreatment peripheral blood. The rearrangement uses TRBV28 and TRBJ2-5, with 9 positions matching TRBD1. This specimen was PBMCs, taken around atezolizumab (anti-PD-L1) treatment. The TCR comes from a woman in her sixties or seventies with urothelial cancer. CDR3 protein: CASSLSGIQPGTGIETQYF. The CDR3 DNA reads TGTGCCAGCAGTTTATCGGGTATCCAGCCGGGGACAGGGATCGAGACCCAGTACTTC.